The clone carrying this T cell receptor beta chain was counted once. Produced via immunoSEQ multiplex PCR; TCRdb's table is partial and in-frame only. The table has roughly 98,000 clones, more than 85% seen once. This entry is derived from a study of control samples from healthy donors and cancer patients. In germline, CDR1 is SGDLS, CDR2 YYNGEE. This CDR3 comprises 16 residues. Trimming took 3 bases from V and 1 from J; bases not matched to a gene: 9. What was sequenced was blood. The TCR originated in a man between 18 and 29 years old in good health. The chain carries TRBV9 and TRBJ1-1; 7 bases align to TRBD1. Here the CDR3 reads CASSAHLGQENTEAFF. The CDR3 DNA reads TGTGCCAGCAGCGCACACCTAGGACAGGAGAACACTGAAGCTTTCTTT.